The present T cell receptor beta chain was sequenced within a study of blood T cell repertoires in COVID-19. Method: immunoSEQ multiplex PCR; TCRdb's copy keeps in-frame clones and lacks some. The sample has hundreds of thousands of clones; around 90% are singletons. This clone was counted a few times. The age range of participants was 18 to 89 years, with residence in approximately 25 US areas. This CDR3 has 13 residues. V shed 3 bases, J shed 5 bases, and the junction held 2 bases outside the gene matches. The chain is built from TRBV12-3 or TRBV12-4 and TRBJ1-2, with 8 bases fitting TRBD1. This receptor was obtained from a woman aged 40 to 50 with acute COVID-19. Sequencing was done on a sample of PBMCs or T cells enriched from blood (not recorded which). The CDR3 reads CASSFRQGYGYTF. Here the CDR3 DNA reads TGTGCCAGCAGTTTTAGACAGGGGTATGGCTACACCTTC.